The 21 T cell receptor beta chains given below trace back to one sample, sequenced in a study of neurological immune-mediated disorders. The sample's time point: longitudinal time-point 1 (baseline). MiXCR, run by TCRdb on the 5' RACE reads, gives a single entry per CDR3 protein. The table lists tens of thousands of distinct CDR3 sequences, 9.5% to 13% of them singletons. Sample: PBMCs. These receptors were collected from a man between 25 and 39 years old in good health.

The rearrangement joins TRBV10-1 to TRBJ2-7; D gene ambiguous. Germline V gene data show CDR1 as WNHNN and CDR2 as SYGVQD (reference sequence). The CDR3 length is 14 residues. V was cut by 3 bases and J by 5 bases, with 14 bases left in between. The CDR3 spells CASSEAPWVDEQYF. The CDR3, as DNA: TGCGCCAGCAGTGAAGCTCCTTGGGTGGACGAGCAGTACTTC.

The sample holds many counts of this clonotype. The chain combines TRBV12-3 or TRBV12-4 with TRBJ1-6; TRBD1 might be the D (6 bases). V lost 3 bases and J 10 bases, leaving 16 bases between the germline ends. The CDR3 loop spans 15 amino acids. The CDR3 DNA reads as TGTGCCAGCAGTTTTCGGCGGGGGCGCGACTCACCCCTCCACTTT. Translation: CASSFRRGRDSPLHF.

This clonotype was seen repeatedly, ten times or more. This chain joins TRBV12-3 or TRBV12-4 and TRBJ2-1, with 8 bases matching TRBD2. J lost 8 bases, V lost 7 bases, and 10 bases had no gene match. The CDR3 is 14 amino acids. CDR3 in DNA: TGTGCCAGCAATACGGGAGGGCCGATGGATGAGCAGTTCTTC. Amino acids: CASNTGGPMDEQFF.

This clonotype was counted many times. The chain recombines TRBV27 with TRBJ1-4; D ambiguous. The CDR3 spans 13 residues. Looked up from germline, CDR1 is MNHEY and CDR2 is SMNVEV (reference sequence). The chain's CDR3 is CAEKLSTNEKLFF. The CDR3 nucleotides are TGTGCGGAGAAGTTGTCCACTAATGAAAAACTGTTTTTT.

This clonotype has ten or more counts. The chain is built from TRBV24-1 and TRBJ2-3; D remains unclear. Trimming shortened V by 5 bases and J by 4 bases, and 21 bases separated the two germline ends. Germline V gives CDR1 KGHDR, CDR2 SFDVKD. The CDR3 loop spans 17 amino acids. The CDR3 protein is CATSGPILDASPDTQYF. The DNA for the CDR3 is TGTGCCACCAGTGGCCCCATCCTAGACGCAAGCCCAGATACGCAGTATTTT.

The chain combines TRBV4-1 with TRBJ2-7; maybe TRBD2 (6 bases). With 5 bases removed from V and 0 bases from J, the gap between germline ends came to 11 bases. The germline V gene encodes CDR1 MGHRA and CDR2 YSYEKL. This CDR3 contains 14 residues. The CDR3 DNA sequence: TGCGCCAGCAGCGATAGCGGAAGCTCCTACGAGCAGTACTTC. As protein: CASSDSGSSYEQYF.

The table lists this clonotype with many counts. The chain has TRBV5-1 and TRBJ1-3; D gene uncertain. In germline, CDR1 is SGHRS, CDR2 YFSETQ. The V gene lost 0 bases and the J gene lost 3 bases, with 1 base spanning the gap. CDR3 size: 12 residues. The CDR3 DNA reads TGCGCCAGCAGCTTGGTTGGAAACACCATATATTTT. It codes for CASSLVGNTIYF.

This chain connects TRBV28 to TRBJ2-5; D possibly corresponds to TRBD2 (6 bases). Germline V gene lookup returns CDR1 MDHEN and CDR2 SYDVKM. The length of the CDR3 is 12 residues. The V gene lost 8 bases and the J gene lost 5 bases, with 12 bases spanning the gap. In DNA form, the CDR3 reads TGTGCCAGCCAGGAGGGTCGGGAGACCCAGTACTTC. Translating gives CASQEGRETQYF. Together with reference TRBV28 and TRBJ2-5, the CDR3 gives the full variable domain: DVKVTQSSRYLVKRTGEKVFLECVQDMDHENMFWYRQDPGLGLRLIYFSYDVKMKEKGDIPEGYSVSREKKERFSLILESASTNQTSMYLCASQEGRETQYFGPGTRLLVL.

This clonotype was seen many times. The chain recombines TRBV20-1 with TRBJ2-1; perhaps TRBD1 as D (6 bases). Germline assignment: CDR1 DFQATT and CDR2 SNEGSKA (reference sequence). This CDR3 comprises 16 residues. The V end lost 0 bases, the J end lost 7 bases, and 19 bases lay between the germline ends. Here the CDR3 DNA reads TGCAGTGCTAGAGATCTTTCCGATACAGGGATGAATGAGCAGTTCTTC. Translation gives CSARDLSDTGMNEQFF.

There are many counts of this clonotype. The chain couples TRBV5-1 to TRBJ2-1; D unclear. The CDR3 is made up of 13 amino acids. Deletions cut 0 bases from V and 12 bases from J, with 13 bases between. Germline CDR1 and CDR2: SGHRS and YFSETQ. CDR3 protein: CASSLAPQNSQFF. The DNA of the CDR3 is TGCGCCAGCAGCTTGGCCCCACAGAATTCGCAGTTCTTC.

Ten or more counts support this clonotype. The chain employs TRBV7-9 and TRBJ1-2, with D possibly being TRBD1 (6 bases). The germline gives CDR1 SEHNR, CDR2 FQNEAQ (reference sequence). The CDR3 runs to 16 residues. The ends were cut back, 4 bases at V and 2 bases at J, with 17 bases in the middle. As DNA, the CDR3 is TGTGCCAGCAGCTCTGCTTTAGGGGGGTCGAACTATGGCTACACCTTC. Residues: CASSSALGGSNYGYTF.

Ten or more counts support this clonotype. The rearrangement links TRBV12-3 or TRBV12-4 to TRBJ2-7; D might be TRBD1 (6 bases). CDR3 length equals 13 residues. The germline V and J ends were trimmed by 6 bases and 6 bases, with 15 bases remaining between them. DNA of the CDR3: TGTGCCAGCAGGATAGGGGCAGGGGTCGAGCAGTACTTC. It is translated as CASRIGAGVEQYF.

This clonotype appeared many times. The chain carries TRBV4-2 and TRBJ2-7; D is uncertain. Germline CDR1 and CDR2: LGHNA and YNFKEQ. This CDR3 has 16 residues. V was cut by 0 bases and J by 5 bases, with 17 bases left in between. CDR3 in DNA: TGTGCCAGCAGCCAAGAGGCTGGAGACACACCTAACGAGCAGTACTTC. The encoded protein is CASSQEAGDTPNEQYF.

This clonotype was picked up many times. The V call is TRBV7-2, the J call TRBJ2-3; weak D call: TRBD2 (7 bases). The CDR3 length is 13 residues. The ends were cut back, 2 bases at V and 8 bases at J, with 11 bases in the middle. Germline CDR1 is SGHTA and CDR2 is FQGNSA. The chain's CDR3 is CASSLTGGATQYF. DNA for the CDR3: TGTGCCAGCAGCTTAACGGGGGGCGCTACGCAGTATTTT.

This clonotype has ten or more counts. The CDR3 region is CAISSQGSDEQFF. The CDR3 nucleotides read TGTGCCATCAGCAGTCAGGGGAGCGATGAGCAGTTCTTC. The rearrangement joins TRBV10-3 to TRBJ2-1; D is perhaps TRBD1 (6 bases). Germline V gives CDR1 ENHRY, CDR2 SYGVKD. The CDR3 extends over 13 amino acids. The ends were cut back, 6 bases at V and 8 bases at J, with 14 bases in the middle.

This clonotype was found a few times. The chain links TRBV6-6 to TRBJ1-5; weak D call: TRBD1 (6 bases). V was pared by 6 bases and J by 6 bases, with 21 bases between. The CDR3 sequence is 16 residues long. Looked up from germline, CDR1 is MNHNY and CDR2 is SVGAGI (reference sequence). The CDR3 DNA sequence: TGTGCCAGCAGCCCGATTCGAACAGGGAAGCCTCAGCCCCAGCATTTT. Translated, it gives CASSPIRTGKPQPQHF.

As DNA, the CDR3 is TGCAGTTATAGCGAGAACACCGGGGAGCTGTTTTTT. This sequence encodes CSYSENTGELFF. The chain couples TRBV29-1 to TRBJ2-2, with a possible D match to TRBD2 (5 bases). The CDR3 runs 12 residues. Germline values: CDR1 SQVTM, CDR2 ANQGSEA.

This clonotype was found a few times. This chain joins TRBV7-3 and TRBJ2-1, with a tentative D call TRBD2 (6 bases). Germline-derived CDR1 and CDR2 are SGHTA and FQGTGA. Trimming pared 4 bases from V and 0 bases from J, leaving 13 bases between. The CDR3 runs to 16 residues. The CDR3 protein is CASSSFSGFSYNEQFF. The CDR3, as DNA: TGTGCCAGCAGCTCGTTTAGCGGTTTCTCCTACAATGAGCAGTTCTTC.

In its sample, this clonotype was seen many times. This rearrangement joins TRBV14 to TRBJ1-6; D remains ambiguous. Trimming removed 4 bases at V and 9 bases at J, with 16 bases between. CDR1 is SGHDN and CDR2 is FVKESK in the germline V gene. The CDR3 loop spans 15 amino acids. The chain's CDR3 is CASSRAPALFSPLHF. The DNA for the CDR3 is TGTGCCAGCAGCCGGGCCCCAGCCTTGTTTTCACCCCTCCACTTT.

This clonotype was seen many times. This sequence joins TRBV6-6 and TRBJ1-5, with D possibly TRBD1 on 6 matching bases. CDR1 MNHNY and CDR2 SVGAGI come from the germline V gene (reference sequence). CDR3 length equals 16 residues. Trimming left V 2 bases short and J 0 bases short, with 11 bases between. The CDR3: CASSYRGQNSNQPQHF. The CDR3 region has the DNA TGTGCCAGCAGTTACCGCGGACAGAATAGCAATCAGCCCCAGCATTTT.

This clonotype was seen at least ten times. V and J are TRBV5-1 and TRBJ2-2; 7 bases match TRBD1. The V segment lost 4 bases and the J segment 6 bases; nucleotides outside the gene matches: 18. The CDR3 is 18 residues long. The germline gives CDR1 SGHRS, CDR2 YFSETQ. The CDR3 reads CASSPLKGPGGKAGELFF. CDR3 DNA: TGCGCCAGCAGCCCCCTGAAGGGCCCAGGGGGAAAGGCCGGGGAGCTGTTTTTT. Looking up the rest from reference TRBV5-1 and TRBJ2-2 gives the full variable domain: KAGVTQTPRYLIKTRGQQVTLSCSPISGHRSVSWYQQTPGQGLQFLFEYFSETQRNKGNFPGRFSGRQFSNSRSEMNVSTLELGDSALYLCASSPLKGPGGKAGELFFGEGSRLTVL.